These 31 T cell receptor beta chains share one sample of origin, sequenced in a study of cytomegalovirus exposure and HLA in healthy donors. Researchers ran the PCR with 60 Vbeta and 13 Jbeta primers. Sequenced by immunoSEQ multiplex PCR; TCRdb stores in-frame clones only, minus some. The sample lists fewer than 250,000 clones; around 80% were seen once. Sequencing input: PBMCs. Receptors originate from a man aged 18 to 30 in good health and CMV-seronegative.

This clone was seen only a few times. The sample has other DNA sequences that encode this CDR3 too. The J gene is TRBJ2-2, the V gene TRBV7-8; D gene uncertain. V was clipped by 5 bases and J by 8 bases, with 9 bases between them. This CDR3 has 12 residues. Germline V gives CDR1 SGHVS, CDR2 FQNEAQ. The CDR3 sequence is CASSLVRGELFF. CDR3 bases: TGTGCCAGCAGCCTCGTTCGTGGGGAGCTGTTTTTT.

This clone was seen only a few times. This chain connects TRBV7-9 to TRBJ2-1, with D perhaps matching TRBD1 (6 bases). Germline values: CDR1 SEHNR, CDR2 FQNEAQ (reference sequence). Between the trimmed V and J ends, which lost 5 bases and 0 bases, there was a span of 14 bases. This CDR3 comprises 16 residues. The CDR3, as DNA: TGTGCCAGCAGCCGCGGACAGATAAGCTCCTACAATGAGCAGTTCTTC. Translating gives CASSRGQISSYNEQFF. Full variable domain (missing parts from reference TRBV7-9 and TRBJ2-1): DTGVSQNPRHKITKRGQNVTFRCDPISEHNRLYWYRQTLGQGPEFLTYFQNEAQLEKSRLLSDRFSAERPKGSFSTLEIQRTEQGDSAMYLCASSRGQISSYNEQFFGPGTRLTVL.

Of note for this clone: Other DNA sequences in this specimen translate into the identical CDR3. CDR3 loop: CASSFGGTSGSDEQFF. The CDR3 region has the DNA TGTGCCAGCAGCTTCGGCGGGACTAGCGGGAGCGATGAGCAGTTCTTC. This rearrangement joins TRBV5-4 to TRBJ2-1; TRBD2 agrees at 14 bases. Germline CDR1 is SGHNT and CDR2 is YYREEE (reference sequence). The J segment lost 8 bases and the V segment lost 2 bases, leaving 6 bases of the junction unmatched. The CDR3 consists of 16 residues.

This chain links TRBV29-1 with TRBJ1-2; a weak D match, TRBD1 (5 bases). CDR3 size: 15 residues. Trimming removed 4 bases at V and 3 bases at J, with 18 bases between. Germline CDR1 reads SQVTM; CDR2 reads ANQGSEA. The CDR3 here is CSVGLGSGGDYGYTF. The CDR3 DNA follows: TGCAGCGTTGGCTTAGGCAGCGGAGGGGACTATGGCTACACCTTC.

V and J are TRBV7-9 and TRBJ2-5, with D maybe TRBD2 (6 bases). The CDR3 is 15 amino acids. Germline V gene sequence: CDR1 SEHNR, CDR2 FQNEAQ (reference sequence). V was clipped by 4 bases and J by 4 bases, with 16 bases between them. The CDR3, as DNA: TGTGCCAGCAGCTCCCTACTCGGGGGAGGAGAGACCCAGTACTTC. Protein product: CASSSLLGGGETQYF.

This chain connects TRBV30 to TRBJ2-7, with 12 bases that match TRBD2. The CDR3 consists of 16 residues. Germline V CDR1 and CDR2: GTSNPN, SVGIG (reference sequence). Trimming at V came to 1 base and at J to 3 bases, leaving 7 bases not matched to a gene. The CDR3: CAWSDMGLAGYYEQYF. The CDR3 DNA sequence: TGTGCCTGGAGTGACATGGGACTAGCGGGTTACTACGAGCAGTACTTC.

In DNA form, the CDR3 reads TGCGCCAGCAGAGCTACTAGCGGCCACTACAATGAGCAGTTCTTC. Its translation is CASRATSGHYNEQFF. This chain uses TRBV4-1 with TRBJ2-1; 8 positions agree with TRBD2. The CDR3 totals 15 residues. Per the germline V gene, CDR1 is MGHRA and CDR2 is YSYEKL. With V trimmed by 6 bases and J by 3 bases, 7 bases remained unmatched.

The V gene is TRBV29-1, the J gene TRBJ1-2; 10 nucleotides align to TRBD1. This CDR3 is built from 13 residues. The V gene's germline CDR1 is SQVTM and CDR2 ANQGSEA. Trimming cost V 6 bases and J 5 bases; bases outside gene matches: 6. CDR3 bases: TGCAGCGTCGGACAGGGGGATCCTTATGGCTACACCTTC. Protein sequence: CSVGQGDPYGYTF.

V is TRBV28 and J is TRBJ1-1; D ambiguous. The CDR3 has 12 residues. Germline CDR1 and CDR2: MDHEN and SYDVKM. Deletions cut 3 bases from V and 10 bases from J, with 12 bases between. The CDR3 nucleotides read TGTGCCAGCAGTTTCCGGGCGGAGGTAGCTTTCTTT. Encoded protein: CASSFRAEVAFF.

The J gene is TRBJ2-5, the V gene TRBV27, with 7 bases identical to TRBD1. The CDR3 is 16 amino acids. The germline V gene has CDR1 MNHEY and CDR2 SMNVEV (reference sequence). V was pared by 6 bases and J by 0 bases, with 10 bases of the junction left unmatched. The CDR3: CASRSGPTGDQETQYF. The CDR3, as DNA: TGTGCCAGCAGATCCGGACCTACAGGGGACCAAGAGACCCAGTACTTC.

The gene calls are TRBV15 and TRBJ2-3, with 13 bases fitting TRBD2. The CDR3 loop spans 17 amino acids. In germline, CDR1 is LNHNV, CDR2 YYDKDF (reference sequence). V shed 5 bases and J 5 bases; nucleotides not matched to a gene: 10. CDR3 amino acids: CATSLTGLAGVRDTQYF. Written as DNA, the CDR3 is TGTGCCACCAGCTTAACCGGACTAGCGGGAGTACGAGATACGCAGTATTTT.

The J gene is TRBJ2-3, the V gene TRBV7-2; perhaps TRBD2 as D (5 bases). Germline loops: CDR1 SGHTA, CDR2 FQGNSA. Trimming cost V 5 bases and J 5 bases, with 11 bases left between them. The CDR3 spans 13 residues. The CDR3 DNA reads TGTGCCAGCAGCACTTCTCGGGGAGATACGCAGTATTTT. Translation: CASSTSRGDTQYF. Full variable domain (outside the CDR3, taken from reference TRBV7-2 and TRBJ2-3): GAGVSQSPSNKVTEKGKDVELRCDPISGHTALYWYRQSLGQGLEFLIYFQGNSAPDKSGLPSDRFSAERTGGSVSTLTIQRTQQEDSAVYLCASSTSRGDTQYFGPGTRLTVL.

This chain connects TRBV6-5 to TRBJ1-5; the D gene is possibly TRBD1 (6 bases). CDR1 is MNHEY, CDR2 SVGAGI, per germline. CDR3 length: 14 residues. The germline V and J ends were trimmed by 6 bases and 7 bases, with 16 bases remaining between them. CDR3 residues: CASSPYRAPQPQHF. The CDR3 DNA sequence: TGTGCCAGCAGCCCATACAGGGCCCCCCAGCCCCAGCATTTT.

This sequence joins TRBV29-1 and TRBJ1-1, with 7 bases aligning to TRBD1. The length of the CDR3 is 13 residues. Germline CDR1 and CDR2: SQVTM and ANQGSEA. Losses at the gene ends were 4 bases for V and 6 bases for J; bases not matched to a gene: 8. The CDR3 DNA is TGCAGCGTTGCAGGGACAGTCGACGCTGAAGCTTTCTTT. It codes for CSVAGTVDAEAFF.

This rearrangement joins TRBV18 to TRBJ1-1, with 7 bases identical to TRBD1. This CDR3 spans 13 amino acids. The V and J ends lost 2 bases and 4 bases, in that order; junction bases with no gene match: 1. The V gene's germline CDR1 is KGHSH and CDR2 LQKENI. This CDR3 reads CASSPGQVTEAFF. CDR3 coding DNA: TGTGCCAGCTCACCAGGACAGGTCACTGAAGCTTTCTTT.

V usage is TRBV19 and J usage is TRBJ2-1, with 9 bases aligning to TRBD1. The CDR3 runs 14 residues. Trimming cost V 4 bases and J 7 bases; bases outside gene matches: 5. CDR1 is LNHDA and CDR2 is SQIVND in the germline V gene (reference sequence). The CDR3 bases are TGTGCCAGTAGTACCCCCGGGACAGGGAATGAGCAGTTCTTC. Residues: CASSTPGTGNEQFF.

The genes are TRBV5-1 and TRBJ2-5; the match to TRBD2 covers 9 bases. The CDR3 consists of 15 residues. The trim removed 4 bases at V and 5 bases at J, leaving 9 bases unmatched. Germline assignment: CDR1 SGHRS and CDR2 YFSETQ. The CDR3 DNA sequence: TGCGCCAGCAGCCCGGCGGTAGCGGGAGATGAGACCCAGTACTTC. It specifies CASSPAVAGDETQYF.

V gene TRBV30 combines with J gene TRBJ2-7; D uncertain. The CDR3 is 12 amino acids. Germline CDR1 and CDR2: GTSNPN and SVGIG (reference sequence). Trimming cost V 0 bases and J 3 bases, with 6 bases left between them. The CDR3 DNA follows: TGTGCCTGGAGTGTATCGCGCTACGAGCAGTACTTC. Amino acid sequence: CAWSVSRYEQYF.

This chain joins TRBV10-1 and TRBJ1-3; no reliable D call. The V gene's germline CDR1 is WNHNN and CDR2 SYGVQD (reference sequence). The CDR3 has 12 residues. V lost 3 bases and J lost 5, with 5 bases in between. The CDR3 loop reads CASSDGRNTIYF. DNA of the CDR3: TGCGCCAGCAGTGACGGGAGAAACACCATATATTTT.

This rearrangement joins TRBV5-1 to TRBJ1-2; 12 bases align to TRBD1. Losses at the gene ends were 1 base for V and 6 bases for J; bases not matched to a gene: 7. The length of the CDR3 is 16 residues. Germline values: CDR1 SGHRS, CDR2 YFSETQ. In nucleotides, the CDR3 is TGCGCCAGCAGCTTGTATGGGACAGGGGGCGCCGATGGCTACACCTTC. Translation: CASSLYGTGGADGYTF.

The genes are TRBV28 and TRBJ2-1, with a possible D match to TRBD1 (6 bases). V was clipped by 1 base and J by 9 bases, with 19 bases between them. Looked up from germline, CDR1 is MDHEN and CDR2 is SYDVKM. The CDR3 loop spans 16 amino acids. CDR3 loop: CASSLYFLQGSSEQFF. In DNA form, the CDR3 reads TGTGCCAGCAGTTTATACTTTCTTCAGGGGTCGAGTGAGCAGTTCTTC. The whole variable domain, filled in from reference TRBV28 and TRBJ2-1, reads DVKVTQSSRYLVKRTGEKVFLECVQDMDHENMFWYRQDPGLGLRLIYFSYDVKMKEKGDIPEGYSVSREKKERFSLILESASTNQTSMYLCASSLYFLQGSSEQFFGPGTRLTVL.

The chain joins TRBV9 to TRBJ1-2; possible D gene TRBD1, 6 bases. This CDR3 contains 14 residues. Germline V gene sequence: CDR1 SGDLS, CDR2 YYNGEE. The V end lost 0 bases, the J end lost 5 bases, and 11 bases lay between the germline ends. The CDR3: CASSVAIGQYGYTF. The CDR3 bases are TGTGCCAGCAGCGTAGCTATAGGACAGTATGGCTACACCTTC. The whole variable domain, filled in from reference TRBV9 and TRBJ1-2, reads DSGVTQTPKHLITATGQRVTLRCSPRSGDLSVYWYQQSLDQGLQFLIQYYNGEERAKGNILERFSAQQFPDLHSELNLSSLELGDSALYFCASSVAIGQYGYTFGSGTRLTVV.

V usage is TRBV5-1 and J usage is TRBJ2-3, with 8 bases lining up with TRBD1. The CDR3 consists of 14 residues. J was trimmed by 9 bases and V by 0 bases; bases with no gene match: 6. Looked up from germline, CDR1 is SGHRS and CDR2 is YFSETQ. Here the CDR3 DNA reads TGCGCCAGCAGCTTGGTCGAGACAGGGGACACGCAGTATTTT. Translation gives CASSLVETGDTQYF.

The chain has TRBV13 and TRBJ1-1, with 11 bases that match TRBD1. The CDR3 consists of 16 residues. CDR1 is PRHDT, CDR2 FYEKMQ, per germline (reference sequence). With 1 base clipped from V and 3 bases from J, the junction kept 4 bases outside the gene matches. The chain's CDR3 is CASSLAGTGGDTEAFF. CDR3 bases: TGTGCCAGCAGCTTAGCCGGGACAGGGGGGGACACTGAAGCTTTCTTT. The complete variable domain, with remaining parts taken from reference TRBV13 and TRBJ1-1, reads AAGVIQSPRHLIKEKRETATLKCYPIPRHDTVYWYQQGPGQDPQFLISFYEKMQSDKGSIPDRFSAQQFSDYHSELNMSSLELGDSALYFCASSLAGTGGDTEAFFGQGTRLTVV.

The rearrangement joins TRBV27 to TRBJ2-1; TRBD1 matches at 8 bases. With 5 bases clipped from V and 2 bases from J, the junction kept 5 bases outside the gene matches. This CDR3 region has 15 residues. CDR1 and CDR2 (germline): MNHEY, SMNVEV (reference sequence). CDR3 DNA: TGTGCCAGCAGTACCCAGGGGGCTACCTACAATGAGCAGTTCTTC. Translation gives CASSTQGATYNEQFF.

J is TRBJ2-7 and V is TRBV28; a weak D match, TRBD2 (6 bases). The CDR3 runs 16 residues. V dropped 5 bases and J dropped 1 base, with 18 bases sitting between them. CDR1 and CDR2 (germline): MDHEN, SYDVKM. The CDR3: CASSPPLLAQSYEQYF. The DNA of the CDR3 is TGTGCCAGCAGTCCCCCCCTGCTAGCGCAGTCCTACGAGCAGTACTTC.

The CDR3 DNA reads TGCGCCAGCAGCCAAGAGGGGGGGATGAGCACAGATACGCAGTATTTT. The encoded protein is CASSQEGGMSTDTQYF. The chain links TRBV4-1 to TRBJ2-3; 7 bases line up with TRBD2. Trimming at V came to 0 bases and at J to 0 bases, leaving 3 bases not matched to a gene. Germline V gives CDR1 MGHRA, CDR2 YSYEKL. The CDR3 covers 16 residues.

A note on this clone: Other DNA sequences in the same sample also yield this CDR3. J is TRBJ2-3 and V is TRBV5-1, with TRBD2 identical over 9 bases. The germline gives CDR1 SGHRS, CDR2 YFSETQ. The CDR3 has 15 residues. V was clipped by 3 bases and J by 1 base; unmatched bases: 3. This CDR3 is CASSSLAGGTDTQYF. The CDR3 DNA is TGCGCCAGCAGCTCGTTAGCGGGAGGCACAGATACGCAGTATTTT.

V usage is TRBV27 and J usage is TRBJ1-4; possible D gene TRBD1, 5 bases. V was trimmed by 5 bases and J by 4 bases, leaving 14 bases between them. The CDR3 is 15 residues long. Germline V gene data show CDR1 as MNHEY and CDR2 as SMNVEV (reference sequence). CDR3 sequence (DNA): TGTGCCAGCAGTCCTGCGACAGCTAGTAATGAAAAACTGTTTTTT. Translation: CASSPATASNEKLFF. The full variable domain, with the rest looked up from reference TRBV27 and TRBJ1-4, is EAQVTQNPRYLITVTGKKLTVTCSQNMNHEYMSWYRQDPGLGLRQIYYSMNVEVTDKGDVPEGYKVSRKEKRNFPLILESPSPNQTSLYFCASSPATASNEKLFFGSGTQLSVL.

This chain joins TRBV13 and TRBJ1-1; D is undetermined. This CDR3 comprises 13 residues. Germline lookup yields CDR1 PRHDT and CDR2 FYEKMQ (reference sequence). V lost 6 bases, J lost 1 base, and 9 bases lay in between. The CDR3 spells CASREQTNTEAFF. CDR3 coding DNA: TGTGCCAGCAGGGAACAGACGAACACTGAAGCTTTCTTT.

The rearrangement links TRBV6-5 to TRBJ1-1, with D perhaps TRBD1 (6 bases). The germline V gene encodes CDR1 MNHEY and CDR2 SVGAGI. CDR3 size: 13 residues. Trimming pared 0 bases from V and 8 bases from J, leaving 10 bases between. The CDR3 sequence: CASSYSITGEAFF. The DNA for the CDR3 is TGTGCCAGCAGTTACTCAATCACAGGGGAAGCTTTCTTT.